One sample yielded the 17 T cell receptor beta chains listed below, sequenced in a study of metastatic and nonmetastatic thyroid tumors. Patients had received no treatment of any kind before thyroid surgery. TCRdb re-clonotyped the PCR reads through MiXCR. The sample consists of about 16,000 clones, about 27% of them appearing once. Sequencing was performed on tumor tissue. These receptors were taken from a female donor with papillary thyroid cancer or a benign thyroid nodule (not recorded which). Some clones in this sample may be carry-over from other donors' samples.

This clone was detected many times. The rearrangement joins TRBV28 to TRBJ2-2; 12 bases are a match to TRBD1. Germline CDR1 and CDR2: MDHEN and SYDVKM. This CDR3 is built from 18 residues. The trim removed 1 base at V and 3 bases at J, leaving 6 bases unmatched. CDR3 protein: CASSLSGTGGFDTGELFF. The CDR3 DNA is TGTGCCAGCAGTTTATCCGGGACAGGGGGCTTCGACACCGGGGAGCTGTTTTTT.

This clone showed up just a few times. A read error is possible here, since a much larger clone lies one base away. This rearrangement joins TRBV7-3 to TRBJ2-5, with 7 bases that match TRBD1. Per germline, CDR1 SGHTA and CDR2 FQGTGA. There are 15 residues in the CDR3. Here the CDR3 reads CASSLNRGSGETQCF. The CDR3 nucleotides read TGTGCCAGCAGCTTAAACAGGGGCAGTGGTGAGACCCAGTGCTTC.

This clone has ten or more counts. The chain combines TRBV28 with TRBJ1-5, with 9 bases that match TRBD1. The CDR3 is made up of 15 amino acids. Trimming at V came to 7 bases and at J to 5 bases, leaving 9 bases not matched to a gene. The V gene's germline CDR1 is MDHEN and CDR2 SYDVKM. This CDR3 is CASTIGGQGYQPQHF. The CDR3 DNA reads TGTGCCAGCACCATTGGGGGACAGGGCTATCAGCCCCAGCATTTT.

This sequence joins TRBV12-3 or TRBV12-4 and TRBJ1-1; the match to TRBD1 covers 8 bases. V lost 5 bases and J lost 6; bases outside the gene matches: 5. The length of the CDR3 is 13 residues. DNA for the CDR3: TGTGCCAGCAGTCAGGACAGGGCGGCTGAAGCTTTCTTT. Translating gives CASSQDRAAEAFF.

This clone occurred a few times. The CDR3 does not close with the conserved phenylalanine or tryptophan, likely indicating a read error. The DNA is omitted, as the CDR3 cannot be located on it reliably, and the CDR3 follows TCRdb's listing. The chain uses TRBV6-2 or TRBV6-3 and TRBJ2-2; the table gives TRBD1 as D, unverified against the DNA. The germline V gene encodes CDR1 MNHEY and CDR2 SVGEGT. The CDR3 extends over 14 residues, inclusive of both ends. The CDR3 loop reads CASSRGPNTGELFC.

This clone showed up many times. The chain recombines TRBV7-9 with TRBJ2-6; no definite D call. Trimming took off 5 bases at V and 0 bases at J, with 11 bases between the two ends. This CDR3 has 16 residues. Germline V CDR1 and CDR2: SEHNR, FQNEAQ (reference sequence). CDR3 coding DNA: TGTGCCAGCAGCGATCGACTGCGCTCTGGGGCCAACGTCCTGACTTTC. Translation gives CASSDRLRSGANVLTF.

The chain couples TRBV30 to TRBJ2-5; possibly TRBD2 for D (5 bases). The germline V gene encodes CDR1 GTSNPN and CDR2 SVGIG (reference sequence). The CDR3 loop spans 10 amino acids. CDR3 DNA sequence: TGTGCTGGAGGCCGGGAGACCCAGTACTTC. Residues: CAGGRETQYF. Full variable domain (rest looked up from reference TRBV30 and TRBJ2-5): SQTIHQWPATLVQPVGSPLSLECTVEGTSNPNLYWYRQAAGRGLQLLFYSVGIGQISSEVPQNLSASRPQDRQFILSSKKLLLSDSGFYLCAGGRETQYFGPGTRLLVL.

The V gene is TRBV11-2, the J gene TRBJ2-2; 7 nucleotides align to TRBD2. V shed 1 base and J 2 bases; nucleotides not matched to a gene: 4. CDR1 and CDR2 (germline): SGHAT, FQNNGV. This CDR3 contains 16 residues. DNA for the CDR3: TGTGCCAGCAGCTTAGGGGGGAGGGCAAACACCGGGGAGCTGTTTTTT. It yields the protein CASSLGGRANTGELFF.

This clone was counted at least ten times. V gene TRBV30 combines with J gene TRBJ1-5, with unresolved D. The V end lost 3 bases, the J end lost 6 bases, and 12 bases lay between the germline ends. Germline V CDR1 and CDR2: GTSNPN, SVGIG (reference sequence). The CDR3 runs to 13 residues. In DNA, the CDR3 is TGTGCCTGGAGCGCGGGTTTTGGTCAGCCCCAGCATTTT. This codes for CAWSAGFGQPQHF.

This clone has a single count. The junction does not match germline at one end; this may be a read error. V and J are TRBV5-1 and TRBJ1-4, with 8 bases identical to TRBD1. CDR3 size: 14 residues. CDR1 and CDR2 (germline): SGHRS, YFSETQ. The DNA of the CDR3 is TGCGCCAGCAACACGACAGGGGTTAATGAAAAACTTTTTTTT. It yields the protein CASNTTGVNEKLFF.

This clone was seen at least ten times. The chain recombines TRBV7-2 with TRBJ1-2; TRBD1 is a possible D gene (5 bases). Trimming pared 5 bases from V and 0 bases from J, leaving 13 bases between. This CDR3 comprises 15 residues. Germline V gene data show CDR1 as SGHTA and CDR2 as FQGNSA. The CDR3, as DNA: TGTGCCAGCAGCACTACCAGACAGCCTAACTATGGCTACACCTTC. This gives the protein CASSTTRQPNYGYTF.

This clone is deemed medium-sized. V is TRBV18 and J is TRBJ2-5; no firm D call. The V gene lost 2 bases and the J gene lost 4 bases, with 8 bases spanning the gap. The length of the CDR3 is 13 residues. Germline CDR1 is KGHSH and CDR2 is LQKENI. In DNA, the CDR3 is TGTGCCAGCTCACCATTGGTCGGAGAGACCCAGTACTTC. This encodes CASSPLVGETQYF. The whole variable domain, filled in from reference TRBV18 and TRBJ2-5, reads NAGVMQNPRHLVRRRGQEARLRCSPMKGHSHVYWYRQLPEEGLKFMVYLQKENIIDESGMPKERFSAEFPKEGPSILRIQQVVRGDSAAYFCASSPLVGETQYFGPGTRLLVL.

This clone was counted at least ten times. J is TRBJ2-3 and V is TRBV7-6; 7 positions agree with TRBD1. The CDR3 is 21 amino acids. The junction had 20 bases not matched to a gene; V was cut back by 0 bases and J by 2 bases. Germline lookup yields CDR1 SGHVS and CDR2 FNYEAQ. CDR3 in amino acids: CASSLAGWGPLRDSNTDTQYF. CDR3 in DNA: TGTGCCAGCAGCTTAGCGGGGTGGGGTCCCCTACGGGACAGCAACACAGATACGCAGTATTTT.

This clone was found many times. The sample holds other DNA sequences that translate to the same CDR3. The chain combines TRBV20-1 with TRBJ1-5; D is uncertain. The CDR3 consists of 13 residues. V lost 1 base and J 4 bases, leaving 8 bases between the germline ends. Germline V gene sequence: CDR1 DFQATT, CDR2 SNEGSKA (reference sequence). The CDR3: CSARGDGNQPQHF. DNA for the CDR3: TGCAGTGCTAGAGGCGACGGAAATCAGCCCCAGCATTTT.

A note on this clone: The junction departs from the called germline gene at one end, perhaps through a read error. The V gene is TRBV5-1, the J gene TRBJ2-5, with 11 bases fitting TRBD1. This CDR3 has 15 amino acids. Looked up from germline, CDR1 is SGHRS and CDR2 is YFSETQ. CDR3 residues: CASSKGQGGKENQYF. CDR3 nucleotides: TGCGCCAGCAGCAAGGGACAGGGGGGTAAAGAGAACCAGTACTTC.

A word on this clone: The CDR3 does not end in the conserved phenylalanine or tryptophan, so this is likely a read error. This rearrangement joins TRBV5-1 to TRBJ2-7, with no clear D. The germline V gene encodes CDR1 SGHRS and CDR2 YFSETQ. V was trimmed by 3 bases and J by 3 bases, leaving 4 bases between them. This CDR3 is built from 11 residues. The CDR3 loop is CASSSNYEQYS. The CDR3 bases are TGCGCCAGCAGCTCAAACTACGAGCAGTACTCC.

The chain carries TRBV6-1 and TRBJ2-7; 7 bases map to TRBD1. The germline V gene has CDR1 MNHNS and CDR2 SASEGT. This CDR3 has 14 residues. V dropped 4 bases and J dropped 7; count of bases not matched to a gene: 10. CDR3 sequence (DNA): TGTGCCAGCAGTGTCGGACAGGAGTCCGAAGAGCAGTACTTC. This codes for CASSVGQESEEQYF.